The clone carrying this TCR beta chain was counted only a few times. Its antigen is currently unknown. This specimen comes from a study of early T cells in non-severe SARS-CoV-2 infection. As for the study in general: Chains stayed unpaired after sequencing of bulk RNA from unsorted whole blood. Findings and limits, study-wide: Anti-spike CD8 responses were favored in VDJdb matching, and private and CD4 specificities were missed.

Attached unique molecular identifiers marked individual cDNA molecules. Via MiXCR, TCRdb re-called the 5' RACE reads, giving one row per CDR3 protein. The table lists fewer than 120,000 distinct CDR3 sequences, 10% to 15% of them singletons, with 3.8% in the top ten. Germline assignment: CDR1 SGHKS and CDR2 YYEKEE (reference sequence). V was pared by 0 bases and J by 4 bases, with 10 bases between. The CDR3 consists of 14 residues. The clonotype comes from an adult who was a healthcare worker with PCR-confirmed SARS-CoV-2 infection or an uninfected control (not recorded which). The rearrangement links TRBV5-5 to TRBJ1-2; D gene unclear. This specimen was whole blood, taken at baseline. CDR3 nucleotides: TGTGCCAGCAGCTTGGAACAGAGTTTCTATGGCTACACCTTC. Its protein is CASSLEQSFYGYTF.